The clone carrying this T cell receptor (beta chain) occurred many times. The data stem from a study of T cells in Graves' hyperthyroidism and ophthalmopathy. Newly diagnosed patients aged 18 to 65 had hyperthyroidism of under 2 months' duration. The germline gives CDR1 GTSNPN, CDR2 SVGIG (reference sequence). The CDR3 is 15 residues long. V lost 2 bases to trimming and J lost 6 bases; unmatched junction nucleotides: 4. Amplification of TCR beta CDR3 regions was performed using RNA transcripts as template. Researchers ran a first-round RT-PCR on the TCR CDR3 using the HTBI primer set. TCRdb reprocessed the multiplex PCR reads via MiXCR and lists one record per CDR3 protein. The sample holds under 300,000 distinct CDR3 sequences, roughly 13% seen once.

This chain uses TRBV30 with TRBJ2-1; 13 positions match TRBD2. This receptor was identified in a woman between 40 and 50 years old with Graves' hyperthyroidism. Material for sequencing was blood. The chain's CDR3 is CAWSPGTSGINEQFF. For the CDR3, the DNA is TGTGCCTGGAGTCCGGGGACTAGCGGGATCAATGAGCAGTTCTTC.